These 23 T cell receptor beta chains share one sample of origin, sequenced in a study of blood T cell repertoires in COVID-19. Generated by immunoSEQ multiplex PCR, the TCRdb table keeps only in-frame clones and is missing some. The profile covers about 220,000 clones, with roughly 84% appearing a single time and 4% to 6% taken by the ten largest. Specimen: peripheral blood. The receptors were gathered from a woman aged 60-75 years who had recovered from COVID-19.

Regarding this clone: Different DNA sequences within this sample yield the same CDR3. The rearrangement joins TRBV12-3 or TRBV12-4 to TRBJ2-7, with D tentatively TRBD1 (6 bases). With 6 bases removed from V and 4 bases from J, the gap between germline ends came to 10 bases. The CDR3 is 12 residues long. The CDR3 spells CASSPDRYEQYF. CDR3 DNA sequence: TGTGCCAGCAGCCCTGACAGGTACGAGCAGTACTTC.

CDR3 nucleotide sequence: TGTGCCAGCAGCTTATCAGTTAGCGGGGACGTAGAGCAGTTCTTC. Translating gives CASSLSVSGDVEQFF. This chain uses TRBV7-3 with TRBJ2-1; 8 bases line up with TRBD2. There are 15 residues in the CDR3. Germline assignment: CDR1 SGHTA and CDR2 FQGTGA. V was clipped by 2 bases and J by 10 bases; unmatched bases: 10.

This clone was seen only a few times. This chain connects TRBV29-1 to TRBJ1-2, with D perhaps TRBD1 (6 bases). Trimming pared 6 bases from V and 7 bases from J, leaving 12 bases between. Germline values: CDR1 SQVTM, CDR2 ANQGSEA. CDR3 length: 11 residues. This CDR3 is CSVQGPGGYTF. The DNA for the CDR3 is TGCAGCGTCCAGGGGCCGGGTGGCTACACCTTC. The full variable domain, completed using reference TRBV29-1 and TRBJ1-2, is SAVISQKPSRDICQRGTSLTIQCQVDSQVTMMFWYRQQPGQSLTLIATANQGSEATYESGFVIDKFPISRPNLTFSTLTVSNMSPEDSSIYLCSVQGPGGYTFGSGTRLTVV.

The chain joins TRBV2 to TRBJ2-5, with D perhaps TRBD2 (6 bases). The V end lost 5 bases, the J end lost 7 bases, and 17 bases lay between the germline ends. The CDR3 consists of 14 residues. The V gene's germline CDR1 is SNHLY and CDR2 FYNNEI. The CDR3 sequence: CASSLATSGATQYF. Here the CDR3 DNA reads TGTGCCAGCAGTCTCGCGACTAGTGGAGCGACCCAGTACTTC.

The chain has TRBV19 and TRBJ2-2; TRBD2 might be the D (6 bases). V lost 5 bases and J lost 4, with 17 bases in between. Looked up from germline, CDR1 is LNHDA and CDR2 is SQIVND (reference sequence). The CDR3 is 16 amino acids. Written as DNA, the CDR3 is TGTGCCAGTAGTCCGTTAGCGGTATCGAGCACCGGGGAGCTGTTTTTT. Translation: CASSPLAVSSTGELFF.

The V gene is TRBV7-9, the J gene TRBJ2-3, with 8 bases lining up with TRBD2. The ends lost 4 bases at V and 4 bases at J; junction bases unmatched: 7. From germline, CDR1 is SEHNR and CDR2 FQNEAQ (reference sequence). This CDR3 has 15 amino acids. This CDR3 reads CASSYPGLGPDTQYF. The CDR3 DNA is TGTGCCAGCAGCTACCCGGGACTAGGTCCAGATACGCAGTATTTT.

This chain uses TRBV9 with TRBJ1-2; 9 bases map to TRBD1. Per germline, CDR1 SGDLS and CDR2 YYNGEE. The J segment lost 6 bases and the V segment lost 5 bases, leaving 8 bases of the junction unmatched. The CDR3 extends over 14 amino acids. CDR3 DNA: TGTGCCAGCAGTGCTCCCGGGACAGGGAATGGCTACACCTTC. Translated, it gives CASSAPGTGNGYTF. The full variable domain, rest sourced from reference TRBV9 and TRBJ1-2, is DSGVTQTPKHLITATGQRVTLRCSPRSGDLSVYWYQQSLDQGLQFLIQYYNGEERAKGNILERFSAQQFPDLHSELNLSSLELGDSALYFCASSAPGTGNGYTFGSGTRLTVV.

The genes are TRBV14 and TRBJ1-2; D unclear. Germline CDR1 reads SGHDN; CDR2 reads FVKESK. The CDR3 sequence is 14 residues long. The V end was cut by 4 bases, the J end by 2 bases, with 11 bases between. Here the CDR3 DNA reads TGTGCCAGCAGCCCCGGTACGGAGAACTATGGCTACACCTTC. Translation: CASSPGTENYGYTF.

In this sample, this clone turned up a few times. The J gene is TRBJ1-5, the V gene TRBV2; D unclear. V was cut by 9 bases and J by 3 bases, with 9 bases left in between. This CDR3 has 12 residues. Germline-derived CDR1 and CDR2 are SNHLY and FYNNEI. The CDR3 sequence: CASQIFNQPQHF. The CDR3 bases are TGTGCCAGTCAGATTTTCAATCAGCCCCAGCATTTT.

The chain combines TRBV19 with TRBJ1-6; 7 positions match TRBD1. With V trimmed by 5 bases and J by 9 bases, 7 bases remained unmatched. This CDR3 spans 14 amino acids. Looked up from germline, CDR1 is LNHDA and CDR2 is SQIVND (reference sequence). This CDR3 reads CASSAQGRISPLHF. Written as DNA, the CDR3 is TGTGCCAGTAGTGCACAGGGGCGGATTTCACCCCTCCACTTT.

The CDR3 reads CASSDGTGSDEQYF. CDR3 coding DNA: TGTGCCAGCAGTGACGGGACAGGGTCTGACGAGCAGTACTTC. This chain connects TRBV6-1 to TRBJ2-7; 9 bases agree with TRBD1. This CDR3 is 14 amino acids long. Germline V CDR1 and CDR2: MNHNS, SASEGT. With 3 bases clipped from V and 5 bases from J, the junction kept 5 bases outside the gene matches.

The V call is TRBV6-5, the J call TRBJ2-1; 9 bases are shared with TRBD2. This CDR3 region has 14 residues. Trimming removed 7 bases from V and 8 bases from J; junction bases left unmatched: 9. Looked up from germline, CDR1 is MNHEY and CDR2 is SVGAGI. CDR3 amino acids: CASIPGLAFDEQFF. The CDR3 nucleotides read TGTGCCAGCATACCGGGACTAGCCTTTGATGAGCAGTTCTTC.

The CDR3 DNA reads TGTGCTAGTGGTTTCTTAGTAACCGGGGATACGCAGTATTTT. Protein product: CASGFLVTGDTQYF. The rearrangement joins TRBV12-5 to TRBJ2-3; no definite D call. This CDR3 has 14 residues. Trimming cost V 3 bases and J 6 bases, with 13 bases left between them. CDR1 LGHNT and CDR2 FRNRAP come from the germline V gene.

The chain is built from TRBV6-1 and TRBJ1-2; D perhaps matches TRBD1 (6 bases). The V end lost 0 bases, the J end lost 2 bases, and 19 bases lay between the germline ends. The CDR3 length is 18 residues. Germline-derived CDR1 and CDR2 are MNHNS and SASEGT. The chain's CDR3 is CASSEARGQGTGNYGYTF. The CDR3 DNA reads as TGTGCCAGCAGTGAAGCGCGGGGGCAAGGGACGGGGAACTATGGCTACACCTTC.

The chain couples TRBV19 to TRBJ1-2, with TRBD1 matching over 7 bases. The CDR3 length is 12 residues. The germline gives CDR1 LNHDA, CDR2 SQIVND (reference sequence). J was trimmed by 8 bases and V by 10 bases; bases with no gene match: 10. The CDR3 sequence is CATPDRLGGYTF. CDR3 nucleotides: TGTGCCACCCCGGACAGGTTAGGCGGCTACACCTTC.

The chain carries TRBV15 and TRBJ1-2, with D tentatively TRBD1 (5 bases). V gave up 1 base and J gave up 5 bases, with 14 bases separating them. The CDR3 consists of 15 residues. CDR1 and CDR2 from the germline V gene are LNHNV and YYDKDF (reference sequence). This CDR3 is CATSRGQGFGYGYTF. The CDR3 region has the DNA TGTGCCACCAGCAGAGGCCAGGGATTCGGGTATGGCTACACCTTC.

V is TRBV3-1 (or the pseudogene TRBV3-2) and J is TRBJ2-5, with no clear D. V was clipped by 5 bases and J by 5 bases, with 9 bases between them. The germline gives CDR1 LGHDT, CDR2 YNNKEL (reference sequence). This CDR3 comprises 12 residues. The CDR3 nucleotides read TGTGCCAGCAGCGCGGTAAGGGAGACCCAGTACTTC. Protein: CASSAVRETQYF.

This rearrangement joins TRBV6-5 to TRBJ1-6; no definite D call. CDR1 is MNHEY, CDR2 SVGAGI, per germline. The V end lost 2 bases, the J end lost 5 bases, and 10 bases lay between the germline ends. The CDR3 length is 15 residues. The CDR3 coding sequence is TGTGCCAGCAGTTACGGGCGCTCTCATAATTCACCCCTCCACTTT. Its translation: CASSYGRSHNSPLHF.

The V and J genes are TRBV10-1 and TRBJ2-3; D unclear. Trimming shortened V by 4 bases and J by 4 bases, and 12 bases separated the two germline ends. The CDR3 covers 14 residues. The germline V gene encodes CDR1 WNHNN and CDR2 SYGVQD (reference sequence). CDR3 nucleotides: TGCGCCAGCAGTGTTGGCAACCCATCAGATACGCAGTATTTT. Amino acid sequence: CASSVGNPSDTQYF.

V and J are TRBV4-1 and TRBJ2-3; 8 nucleotides align to TRBD1. This CDR3 is built from 15 residues. Looked up from germline, CDR1 is MGHRA and CDR2 is YSYEKL. Trimming at V came to 1 base and at J to 2 bases, leaving 2 bases not matched to a gene. CDR3 DNA: TGCGCCAGCAGCCAAGTGGACAGGGTCACAGATACGCAGTATTTT. Translating it yields CASSQVDRVTDTQYF.

The chain uses TRBV7-2 and TRBJ1-5; D call uncertain. This CDR3 has 14 amino acids. From germline, CDR1 is SGHTA and CDR2 FQGNSA. V lost 4 bases and J lost 3, with 10 bases in between. Here the CDR3 reads CASSSYSYNQPQHF. In nucleotides, the CDR3 is TGTGCCAGCAGCTCATACAGCTACAATCAGCCCCAGCATTTT.

The chain carries TRBV24-1 and TRBJ2-3, with 8 bases aligning to TRBD1. Germline V gives CDR1 KGHDR, CDR2 SFDVKD. This CDR3 is built from 15 residues. V shed 3 bases, J shed 4 bases, and the junction held 5 bases outside the gene matches. The CDR3 DNA is TGTGCCACCAGTGATCCCGGGACAGGCTCAGATACGCAGTATTTT. Protein sequence: CATSDPGTGSDTQYF.

This clone has just one count. The genes are TRBV13 and TRBJ2-5, with TRBD2 matching 10 bases. Germline CDR1 and CDR2: PRHDT and FYEKMQ (reference sequence). The J segment lost 2 bases and the V segment lost 4 bases, leaving 13 bases of the junction unmatched. The CDR3 spans 18 residues. DNA of the CDR3: TGTGCCAGCAGCTCCGAGGGAGCGGGGGGGCCTCGGCAAGAGACCCAGTACTTC. Residues: CASSSEGAGGPRQETQYF. The variable domain in full, with the rest retrieved from reference TRBV13 and TRBJ2-5, is AAGVIQSPRHLIKEKRETATLKCYPIPRHDTVYWYQQGPGQDPQFLISFYEKMQSDKGSIPDRFSAQQFSDYHSELNMSSLELGDSALYFCASSSEGAGGPRQETQYFGPGTRLLVL.